The present T cell receptor (beta chain) was sequenced within a study of Graves' ophthalmopathy and Graves' hyperthyroidism (dated by TCRdb to about 2018). Notes on the research overall: Peripheral blood was collected at initial diagnosis, prior to any treatment. The study used signatures of the TCR beta repertoire to tell Graves' ophthalmopathy apart from Graves' hyperthyroidism and to predict which patients would progress to ophthalmopathy. In total, 135 blood samples were TCR-sequenced: approximately 42 ophthalmopathy, roughly 80 hyperthyroidism and around 17 hyperthyroidism-to-ophthalmopathy patients. To explore V-J signatures distinguishing ophthalmopathy from hyperthyroidism, a discovery set of more than 95 patients (43 ophthalmopathy, over 55 stable hyperthyroidism) was enrolled. For independent validation, a separate cohort was made up of around 18 hyperthyroidism patients plus 17 patients who later progressed from hyperthyroidism to ophthalmopathy. In more than five hyperthyroidism patients, T-cell repertoires of thyroid tissue and blood were compared. Once sampling was done, hyperthyroidism patients were given methimazole at a starting dose of 30 mg daily, while ophthalmopathy patients were given high-dose intravenous methylprednisolone.

The trim is 1 base for V and 11 bases for J, with a gap of 18 bases between the germline ends. The CDR3 measures 15 amino acids from cysteine to phenylalanine. Only the CDR3 portion is preserved as DNA: 45 bases, with reading frame beginning at the first base. The germline V gene supplies CDR1 LGHNA and CDR2 YSLEER. For repertoire sequencing, TCR beta CDR3 regions were amplified from RNA transcripts. The first round of RT-PCR was done with HTBI primers and the Qiagen OneStep RT-PCR kit, and was followed by a second round of multiplex PCR, then size selection and purification. Libraries were sequenced paired-end with 100 bp reads on an Illumina HiSeq2000. Per the source publication's procedure: SOAPnuke was used for read processing, and reads with adapters, uncalled bases, a mean Phred below 15, or no exact constant-primer or identifier match were discarded. COPE v1.2.5 was used to merge the high-quality paired reads. Clonotypes were defined as unique nucleotide sequences and were aligned to IMGT TRB V, D and J references using MiTCR v1.1. Only V-J combinations with frequency above 0.0001 were analysed, covering approximately 99% of repertoires. For each V-J combination, a TCR clonal expansion and chaos score was defined as F50 clonal expansion divided by the chaos observed in the TCRdist matrix. Welch's t-statistics and random forest were used to reduce the features to some 13 V-J combinations, which were then used as input to a naive Bayes classifier. Thyroid-blood repertoire similarity was quantified with the Morisita-Horn index. The public reads were reprocessed in TCRdb via fastp at Q25 and MiXCR, keeping in-frame beta chains. Each entry merges the rows of one CDR3 protein and shows their most common DNA and genes. TCRdb assigned the V and J calls; the authors' analysis was not used. Across this sample there are fewer than 70,000 distinct CDR3 sequences, with 45% to 55% seen only once. The ten most abundant clones make up roughly 4.7% of the sample.

Patients with ophthalmopathy had moderately to severely active disease, with a Clinical Activity Score of 3 or more, a NOSPECS grade of 4 or more, and a disease duration of less than 3 months. Patients with other autoimmune diseases, uncontrolled infections, pregnancy or lactation were excluded from the study. Diagnosis was based on clinical symptoms, serum thyroxine, TRAb, thyroid ultrasound and orbital computed tomography. Ficoll-Paque density gradient centrifugation was used to isolate PBMCs from around 10 ml of fresh peripheral blood. Total RNA was extracted with Trizol reagent and quality-checked on an Agilent 2100 Bioanalyzer. About this clonotype itself: Which antigen it targets is not known. No per-base quality is available; no much larger clone lies one base away.

The paper as a whole reports these results and caveats: In validation, the model predicted ophthalmopathy progression with more than 70% sensitivity and less than 80% specificity; about a dozen predicted patients were CT-confirmed with GO in a median of approximately 6.5 months. In cross-validation, the 13-signature model distinguished ophthalmopathy from stable hyperthyroidism with just over 85% sensitivity and approximately 81% specificity, while in the test set the corresponding values were roughly 80% and 75%. Most of the expanded thyroid clonotypes with a frequency above 0.001 were also detected in blood, and it was suggested that the thyroid immune response may be reflected by blood repertoires. No statistical method was used to predetermine the sample size, and group allocation was not hidden from the investigators.

The sequenced sample was peripheral blood. The sequence is built from TRBV4-3 and TRBJ1-5; no D gene can be assigned with confidence. The TCR comes from an adult woman with Graves' ophthalmopathy. At the DNA level, the sequence is TGCGCCAGCAGCCAAGGTTCATTGTACCAAGAGACCCAGCATTTT. It translates to CASSQGSLYQETQHF.